Listed below are T cell receptor beta chains from one sample, sequenced in a study of T cells in Graves' hyperthyroidism and ophthalmopathy. In TCRdb, the multiplex PCR reads were re-called with MiXCR into one record per CDR3 protein. The table includes around 570,000 distinct CDR3 sequences, less than 20% detected once. Specimen: blood. The receptor source for this set is a man aged 35-49 years with Graves' ophthalmopathy. The conserved cysteine and the conserved F or W are not part of the CDR3 here. The D gene is left open where the match is weak.

cdr3_aa	v_call	d_call	j_call
SVEGGPVYNEQF	TRBV20-1	TRBD2	TRBJ2-1
RGTSGSQETQY	TRBV20-1	TRBD2	TRBJ2-5
ASTTGQGSEQY	TRBV7-8	TRBD1	TRBJ2-7
ASSSGAQPNQPQH	TRBV7-2	.	TRBJ1-5
ATSDREMGIQY	TRBV15	TRBD1	TRBJ2-4
ASSNGQGTEQF	TRBV5-1	TRBD1	TRBJ2-1
ASSLGERANEQY	TRBV11-2	.	TRBJ2-7
ASSYSAQPGNTIY	TRBV6-6	.	TRBJ1-3
ASSPRQSWNSPLH	TRBV11-2	.	TRBJ1-6
ASSPLGQGMNTEAF	TRBV18	.	TRBJ1-1
ASSFGLSTDTQY	TRBV7-2	.	TRBJ2-3
ASRSPYEQY	TRBV28	.	TRBJ2-7
ASSEGGGIYGYT	TRBV5-1	TRBD1	TRBJ1-2
ASSLGRGTEQY	TRBV11-3	TRBD1	TRBJ2-7
ATSREQLYNSPLH	TRBV15	.	TRBJ1-6
ASSVGGAARTGYT	TRBV9	.	TRBJ1-2
ASSSSTLEPNRGSSYGYT	TRBV7-9	TRBD1	TRBJ1-2
ASGGDGRGYEQY	TRBV5-1	TRBD2	TRBJ2-7
ASTSPTSWRQDYEQY	TRBV6-2/TRBV6-3	.	TRBJ2-7
ASSVGGATNEKLF	TRBV9	.	TRBJ1-4
ASSLMLFGGYGYT	TRBV7-2	.	TRBJ1-2
ASSPRLAGGPYQETQY	TRBV12-3/TRBV12-4	TRBD2	TRBJ2-5
ASSPPNSRAGADTQY	TRBV7-9	.	TRBJ2-3
ASSGLRELAAGSSYNSPLH	TRBV7-2	.	TRBJ1-6
ASSLGHQSETQY	TRBV7-7	.	TRBJ2-5
ASSLSRRTQETQY	TRBV5-1	.	TRBJ2-5
AWSVLEGVGYT	TRBV30	.	TRBJ1-2
ASSQRTGGPGNTEAF	TRBV2	TRBD1	TRBJ1-1
ASSYPNSPNYGYT	TRBV7-9	.	TRBJ1-2
AWSVYSAGTLNTEAF	TRBV30	.	TRBJ1-1
ASSYSYGPVDTGELF	TRBV6-2/TRBV6-3	.	TRBJ2-2
ASNVFTDTQY	TRBV6-1	.	TRBJ2-3
ASSSQGFGQKLF	TRBV7-9	.	TRBJ1-4
SASREERVLLEQY	TRBV20-1	.	TRBJ2-7
ASSLAGDIRGAF	TRBV5-1	.	TRBJ1-1
ASRYLAGTDTQY	TRBV6-2/TRBV6-3	TRBD2	TRBJ2-3
ASQGVGGNTIY	TRBV5-1	TRBD1	TRBJ1-3
ATQNLSGQNSPLH	TRBV10-3	.	TRBJ1-6
SAREVPPPPLAKNIQY	TRBV20-1	.	TRBJ2-4
ASSLWAGDQPQH	TRBV27	.	TRBJ1-5
ASRFTGLDTQY	TRBV6-1	.	TRBJ2-3
ASSSSMGAGIDGYT	TRBV7-9	.	TRBJ1-2
ASSQAGSNTGELF	TRBV3-1	.	TRBJ2-2
SARIQRGTNYNEQF	TRBV20-1	TRBD2	TRBJ2-1
ASSLQGGGETQY	TRBV7-3	.	TRBJ2-5
ASSSGTATSAYERY	TRBV13	TRBD1	TRBJ2-7
SARDFRDPTGEQF	TRBV20-1	.	TRBJ2-1
ATSRVGTVNQPQH	TRBV15	TRBD1	TRBJ1-5